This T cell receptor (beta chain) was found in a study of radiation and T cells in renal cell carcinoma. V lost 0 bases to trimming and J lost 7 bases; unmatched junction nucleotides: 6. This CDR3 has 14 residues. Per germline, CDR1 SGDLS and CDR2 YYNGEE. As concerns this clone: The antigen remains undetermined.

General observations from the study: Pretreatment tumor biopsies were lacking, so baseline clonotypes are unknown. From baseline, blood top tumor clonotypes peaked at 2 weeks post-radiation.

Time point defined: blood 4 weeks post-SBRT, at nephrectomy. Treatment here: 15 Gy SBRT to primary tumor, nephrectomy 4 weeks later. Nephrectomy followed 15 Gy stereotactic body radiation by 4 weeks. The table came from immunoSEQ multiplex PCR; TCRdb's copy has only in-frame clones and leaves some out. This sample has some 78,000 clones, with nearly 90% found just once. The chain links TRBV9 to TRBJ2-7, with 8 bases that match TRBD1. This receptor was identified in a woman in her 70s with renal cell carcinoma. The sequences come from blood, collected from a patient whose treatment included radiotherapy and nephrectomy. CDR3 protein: CASSVDRGTIEQYF. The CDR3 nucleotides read TGTGCCAGCAGCGTAGACAGGGGGACGATTGAGCAGTACTTC.